The clone carrying this T cell receptor (beta chain) was recorded at least ten times. These data belong to a study of T cells in Graves' hyperthyroidism and ophthalmopathy. Amplification yielded TCR beta CDR3 regions, with RNA transcripts as the source. The primer set for the first-round RT-PCR of the TCR CDR3 was HTBI. TCRdb reprocessed the multiplex PCR reads via MiXCR and lists one record per CDR3 protein. The repertoire holds 250,000 to 300,000 distinct CDR3 sequences, with roughly an eighth as singletons. The receptor comes from a woman in her forties with Graves' hyperthyroidism. Sequencing input: blood.

CDR3 region: CASRKDRSTDTQYF. The CDR3 DNA sequence: TGTGCCAGCAGGAAGGACAGAAGCACAGATACGCAGTATTTT. The chain carries TRBV11-1 and TRBJ2-3; tentatively, D is TRBD1 (6 bases). This CDR3 is built from 14 residues. V was trimmed by 6 bases and J by 0 bases, leaving 10 bases between them. The V gene's germline CDR1 is SGHAT and CDR2 FQDESV (reference sequence).